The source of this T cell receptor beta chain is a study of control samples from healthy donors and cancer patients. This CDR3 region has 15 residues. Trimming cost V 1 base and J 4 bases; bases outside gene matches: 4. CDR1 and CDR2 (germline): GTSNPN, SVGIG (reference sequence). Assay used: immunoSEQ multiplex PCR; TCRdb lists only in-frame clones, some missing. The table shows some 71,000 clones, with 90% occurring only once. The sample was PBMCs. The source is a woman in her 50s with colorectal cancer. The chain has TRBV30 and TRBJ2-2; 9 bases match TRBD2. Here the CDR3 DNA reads TGTGCCTGGAGTGGCAGCGGGAGGCCCACCGGGGAGCTGTTTTTT. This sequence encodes CAWSGSGRPTGELFF.